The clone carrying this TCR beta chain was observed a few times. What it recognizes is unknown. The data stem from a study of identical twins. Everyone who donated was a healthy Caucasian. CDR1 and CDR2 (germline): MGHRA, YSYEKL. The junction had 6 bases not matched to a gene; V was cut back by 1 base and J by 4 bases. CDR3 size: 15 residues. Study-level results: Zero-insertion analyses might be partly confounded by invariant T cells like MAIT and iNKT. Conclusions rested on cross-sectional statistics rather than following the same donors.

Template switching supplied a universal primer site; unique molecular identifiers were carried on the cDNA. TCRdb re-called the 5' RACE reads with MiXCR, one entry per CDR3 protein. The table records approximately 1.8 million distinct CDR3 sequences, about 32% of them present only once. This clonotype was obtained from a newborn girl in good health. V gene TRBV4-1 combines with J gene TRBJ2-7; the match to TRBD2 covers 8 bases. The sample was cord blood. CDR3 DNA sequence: TGCGCCAGCAGCCAAGGGAGCGGGAGAGTTTACGAGCAGTACTTC. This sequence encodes CASSQGSGRVYEQYF.